Given below is one TCR beta chain in context. Its cognate antigen is unknown. This sample is drawn from a study of T cell repertoires in cytomegalovirus infection. V shed 6 bases and J 9 bases; nucleotides not matched to a gene: 12. Germline assignment: CDR1 ENHRY and CDR2 SYGVKD. This CDR3 region has 14 residues. Study-level findings and limits: Identification of carriers of CMV plus the relevant HLA was performed using cumulative public TCR beta family frequency.

Via MiXCR, TCRdb re-called the reads, giving one row per CDR3 protein. The sample yields a few hundred thousand distinct CDR3 sequences, more than 20% seen once. Sequenced material: PBMCs. The V call is TRBV10-3, the J call TRBJ2-7; TRBD1 agrees at 9 bases. The origin of this receptor is a human donor in good health (CMV status not recorded). Some clones in this sample may be carry-over from other donors' samples. CDR3 protein: CAIRSGTGLGGQYF. The CDR3 DNA is TGTGCCATCAGATCCGGGACAGGGCTCGGGGGGCAGTACTTC.